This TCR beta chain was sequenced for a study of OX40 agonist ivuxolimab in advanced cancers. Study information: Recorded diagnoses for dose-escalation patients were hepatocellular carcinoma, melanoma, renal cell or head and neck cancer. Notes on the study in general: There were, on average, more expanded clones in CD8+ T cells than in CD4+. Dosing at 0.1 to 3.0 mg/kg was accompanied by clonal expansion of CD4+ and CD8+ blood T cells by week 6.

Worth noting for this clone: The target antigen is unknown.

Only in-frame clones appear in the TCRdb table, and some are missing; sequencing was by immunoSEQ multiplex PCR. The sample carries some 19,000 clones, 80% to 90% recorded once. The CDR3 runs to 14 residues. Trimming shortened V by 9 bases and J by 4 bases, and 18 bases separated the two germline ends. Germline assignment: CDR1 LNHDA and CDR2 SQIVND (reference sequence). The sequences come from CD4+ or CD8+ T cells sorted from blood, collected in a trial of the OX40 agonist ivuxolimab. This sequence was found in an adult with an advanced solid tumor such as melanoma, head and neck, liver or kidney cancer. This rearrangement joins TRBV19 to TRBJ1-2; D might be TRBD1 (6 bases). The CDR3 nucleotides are TGTGCCAGCGCCCGGGACACTGTTCGCTATGGCTACACCTTC. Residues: CASARDTVRYGYTF.